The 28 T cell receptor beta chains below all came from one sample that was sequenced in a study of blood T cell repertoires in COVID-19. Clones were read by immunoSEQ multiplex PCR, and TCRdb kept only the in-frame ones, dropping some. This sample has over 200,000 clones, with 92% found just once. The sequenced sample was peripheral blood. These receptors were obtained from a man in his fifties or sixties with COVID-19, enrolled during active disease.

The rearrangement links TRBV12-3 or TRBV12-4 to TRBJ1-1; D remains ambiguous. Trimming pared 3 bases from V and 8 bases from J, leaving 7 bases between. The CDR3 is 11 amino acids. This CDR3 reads CASSLGVEAFF. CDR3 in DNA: TGTGCCAGCAGTTTGGGAGTAGAAGCTTTCTTT.

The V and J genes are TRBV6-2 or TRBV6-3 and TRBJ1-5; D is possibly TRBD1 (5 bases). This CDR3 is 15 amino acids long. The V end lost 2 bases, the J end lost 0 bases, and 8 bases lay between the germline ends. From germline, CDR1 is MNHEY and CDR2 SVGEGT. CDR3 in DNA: TGTGCCAGCAGTTACGTCAGGGATAGCAATCAGCCCCAGCATTTT. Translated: CASSYVRDSNQPQHF.

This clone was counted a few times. The CDR3 protein is CASSPGTSGIFEMEQYF. The CDR3 DNA is TGTGCCAGCAGCCCCGGGACTAGCGGGATCTTCGAGATGGAGCAGTACTTC. The chain links TRBV6-2 or TRBV6-3 to TRBJ2-7, with 13 bases matching TRBD2. This CDR3 is 17 amino acids long. The V gene's germline CDR1 is MNHEY and CDR2 SVGEGT. V shed 6 bases, J shed 7 bases, and the junction held 15 bases outside the gene matches.

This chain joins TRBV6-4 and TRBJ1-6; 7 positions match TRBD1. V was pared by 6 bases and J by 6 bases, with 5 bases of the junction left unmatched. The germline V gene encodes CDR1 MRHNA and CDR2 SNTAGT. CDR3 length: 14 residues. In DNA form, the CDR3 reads TGTGCCAGCAGCAGGGGGGATTCTAATTCACCCCTCCACTTT. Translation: CASSRGDSNSPLHF.

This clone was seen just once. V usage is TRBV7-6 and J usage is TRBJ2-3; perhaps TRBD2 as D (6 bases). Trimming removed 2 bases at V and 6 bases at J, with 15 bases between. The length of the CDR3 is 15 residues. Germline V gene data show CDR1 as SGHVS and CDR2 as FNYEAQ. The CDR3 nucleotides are TGTGCCAGCAGCTTAAACTGGGAAGGGAGGGATACGCAGTATTTT. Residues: CASSLNWEGRDTQYF.

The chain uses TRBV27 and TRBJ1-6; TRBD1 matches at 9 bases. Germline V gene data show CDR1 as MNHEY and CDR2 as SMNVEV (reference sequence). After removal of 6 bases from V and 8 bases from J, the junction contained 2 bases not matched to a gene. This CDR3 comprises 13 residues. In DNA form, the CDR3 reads TGTGCCAGCAGCTGGGACAGGGATTCACCCCTCCACTTT. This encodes CASSWDRDSPLHF.

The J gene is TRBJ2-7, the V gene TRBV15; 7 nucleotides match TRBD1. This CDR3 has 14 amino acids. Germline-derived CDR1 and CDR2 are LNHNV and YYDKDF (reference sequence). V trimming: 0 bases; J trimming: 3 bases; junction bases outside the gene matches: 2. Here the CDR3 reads CATSRDDRVYEQYF. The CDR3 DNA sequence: TGTGCCACCAGCAGAGATGACAGGGTCTACGAGCAGTACTTC.

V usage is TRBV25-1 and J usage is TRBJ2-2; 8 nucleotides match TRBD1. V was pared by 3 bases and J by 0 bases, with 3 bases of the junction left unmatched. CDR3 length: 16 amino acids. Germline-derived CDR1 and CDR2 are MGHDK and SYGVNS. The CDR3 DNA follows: TGTGCCAGCAGTGACTTGACAGGGGCGAACACCGGGGAGCTGTTTTTT. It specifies CASSDLTGANTGELFF.

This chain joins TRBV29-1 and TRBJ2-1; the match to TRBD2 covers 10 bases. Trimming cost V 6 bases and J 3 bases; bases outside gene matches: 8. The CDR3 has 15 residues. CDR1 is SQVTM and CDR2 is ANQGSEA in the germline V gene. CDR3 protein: CSVKGTSVFYNEQFF. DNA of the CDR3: TGCAGCGTCAAAGGGACTAGCGTATTCTACAATGAGCAGTTCTTC.

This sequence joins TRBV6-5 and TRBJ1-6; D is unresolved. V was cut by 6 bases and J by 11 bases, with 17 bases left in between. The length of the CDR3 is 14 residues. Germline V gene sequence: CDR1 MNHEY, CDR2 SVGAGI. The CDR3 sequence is CASRPVQTSAPLHF. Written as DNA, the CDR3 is TGTGCCAGCAGACCAGTACAGACCTCGGCACCCCTCCACTTT.

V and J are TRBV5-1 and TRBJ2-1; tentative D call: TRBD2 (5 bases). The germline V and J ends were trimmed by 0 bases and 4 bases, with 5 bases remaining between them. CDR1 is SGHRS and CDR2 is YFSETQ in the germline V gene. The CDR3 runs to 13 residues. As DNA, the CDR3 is TGCGCCAGCAGCTTGGAGCGGTACAATGAGCAGTTCTTC. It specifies CASSLERYNEQFF.

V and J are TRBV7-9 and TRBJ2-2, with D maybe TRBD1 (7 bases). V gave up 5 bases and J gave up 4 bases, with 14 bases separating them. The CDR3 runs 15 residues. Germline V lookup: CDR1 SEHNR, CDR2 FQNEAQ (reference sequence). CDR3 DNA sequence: TGTGCCAGCAGCAAACAGGGGCGGGGCACCGGGGAGCTGTTTTTT. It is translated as CASSKQGRGTGELFF.

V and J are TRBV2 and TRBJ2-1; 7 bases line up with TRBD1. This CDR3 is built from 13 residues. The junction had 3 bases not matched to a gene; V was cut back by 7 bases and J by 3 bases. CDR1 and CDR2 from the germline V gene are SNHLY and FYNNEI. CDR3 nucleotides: TGTGCCAGCACGAGGGACAGCTACAATGAGCAGTTCTTC. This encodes CASTRDSYNEQFF.

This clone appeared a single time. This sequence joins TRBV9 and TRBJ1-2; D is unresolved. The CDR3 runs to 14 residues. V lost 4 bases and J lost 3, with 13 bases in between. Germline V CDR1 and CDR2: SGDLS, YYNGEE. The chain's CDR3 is CASSSTLRYYGYTF. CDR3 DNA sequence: TGTGCCAGCAGCTCAACCCTGCGTTACTATGGCTACACCTTC. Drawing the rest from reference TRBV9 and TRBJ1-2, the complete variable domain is DSGVTQTPKHLITATGQRVTLRCSPRSGDLSVYWYQQSLDQGLQFLIQYYNGEERAKGNILERFSAQQFPDLHSELNLSSLELGDSALYFCASSSTLRYYGYTFGSGTRLTVV.

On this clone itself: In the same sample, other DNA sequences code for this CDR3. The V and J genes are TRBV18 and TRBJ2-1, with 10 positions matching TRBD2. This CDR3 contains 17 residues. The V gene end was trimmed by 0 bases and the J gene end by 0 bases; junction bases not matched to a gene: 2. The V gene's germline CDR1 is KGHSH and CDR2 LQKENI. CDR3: CASSPPTSGYSYNEQFF. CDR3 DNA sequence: TGTGCCAGCTCACCACCGACTAGCGGGTACTCCTACAATGAGCAGTTCTTC. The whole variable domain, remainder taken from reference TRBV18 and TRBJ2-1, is NAGVMQNPRHLVRRRGQEARLRCSPMKGHSHVYWYRQLPEEGLKFMVYLQKENIIDESGMPKERFSAEFPKEGPSILRIQQVVRGDSAAYFCASSPPTSGYSYNEQFFGPGTRLTVL.

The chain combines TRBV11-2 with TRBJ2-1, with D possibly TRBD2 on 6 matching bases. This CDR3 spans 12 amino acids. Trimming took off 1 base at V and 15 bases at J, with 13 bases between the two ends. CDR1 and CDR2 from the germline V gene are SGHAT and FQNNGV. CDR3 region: CASSLAGSMLFF. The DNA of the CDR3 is TGTGCCAGCAGCTTAGCCGGGAGCATGTTGTTCTTC.

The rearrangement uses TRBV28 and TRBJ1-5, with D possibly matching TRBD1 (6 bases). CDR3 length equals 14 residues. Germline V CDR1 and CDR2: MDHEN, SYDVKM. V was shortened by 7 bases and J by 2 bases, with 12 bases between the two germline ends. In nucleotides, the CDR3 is TGTGCCAGCAACCTAGGGGGGGGCAATCAGCCCCAGCATTTT. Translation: CASNLGGGNQPQHF.

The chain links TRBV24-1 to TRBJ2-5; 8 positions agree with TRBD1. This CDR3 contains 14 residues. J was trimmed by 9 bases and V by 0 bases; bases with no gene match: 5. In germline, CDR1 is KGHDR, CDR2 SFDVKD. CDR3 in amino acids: CATSDLNRGSPQYF. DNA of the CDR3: TGTGCCACCAGTGATTTGAACAGGGGGAGTCCCCAGTACTTC.

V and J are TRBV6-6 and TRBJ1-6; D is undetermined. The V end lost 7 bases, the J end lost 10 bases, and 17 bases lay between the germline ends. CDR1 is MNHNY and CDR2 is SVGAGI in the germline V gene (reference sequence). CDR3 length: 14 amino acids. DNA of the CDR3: TGTGCCAGCACCTTAACCGGGTCTGGATCACCCCTCCACTTT. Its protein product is CASTLTGSGSPLHF.

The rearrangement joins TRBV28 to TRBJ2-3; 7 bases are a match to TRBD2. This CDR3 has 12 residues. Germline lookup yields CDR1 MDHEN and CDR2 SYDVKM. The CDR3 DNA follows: TGTGCGTTAGCGGGTAGCACAGATACGCAGTATTTT. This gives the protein CALAGSTDTQYF.

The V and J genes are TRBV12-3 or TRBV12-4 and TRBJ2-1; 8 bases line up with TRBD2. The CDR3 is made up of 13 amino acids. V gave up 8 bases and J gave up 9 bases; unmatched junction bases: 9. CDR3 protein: CASQAGEGGEQFF. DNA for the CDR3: TGTGCCAGCCAAGCGGGAGAAGGTGGTGAGCAGTTCTTC.

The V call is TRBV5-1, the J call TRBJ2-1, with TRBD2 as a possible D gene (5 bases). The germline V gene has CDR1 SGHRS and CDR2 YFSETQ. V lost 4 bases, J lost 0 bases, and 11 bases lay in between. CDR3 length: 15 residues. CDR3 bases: TGCGCCAGCAGCGAGCGGACGGGCTCCTACAATGAGCAGTTCTTC. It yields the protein CASSERTGSYNEQFF.

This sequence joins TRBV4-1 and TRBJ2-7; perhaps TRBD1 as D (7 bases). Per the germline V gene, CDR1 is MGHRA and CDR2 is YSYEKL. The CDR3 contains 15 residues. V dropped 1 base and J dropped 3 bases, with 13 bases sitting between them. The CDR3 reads CASSQGGGGGYEQYF. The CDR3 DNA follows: TGCGCCAGCAGCCAAGGTGGAGGGGGCGGCTACGAGCAGTACTTC.

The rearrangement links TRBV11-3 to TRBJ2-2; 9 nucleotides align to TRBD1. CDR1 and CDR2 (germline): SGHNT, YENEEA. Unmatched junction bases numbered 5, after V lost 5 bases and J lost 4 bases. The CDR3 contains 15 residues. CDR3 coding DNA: TGTGCCAGCAGCCGGACAGGGGCTAGCACCGGGGAGCTGTTTTTT. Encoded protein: CASSRTGASTGELFF.

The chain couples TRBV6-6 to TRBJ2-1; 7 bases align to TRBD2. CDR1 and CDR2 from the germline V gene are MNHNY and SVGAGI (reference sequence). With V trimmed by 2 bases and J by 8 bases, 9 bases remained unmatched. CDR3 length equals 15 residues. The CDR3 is CASSYGTIRGDEQFF. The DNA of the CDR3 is TGTGCCAGCAGTTACGGGACTATCCGGGGGGATGAGCAGTTCTTC.

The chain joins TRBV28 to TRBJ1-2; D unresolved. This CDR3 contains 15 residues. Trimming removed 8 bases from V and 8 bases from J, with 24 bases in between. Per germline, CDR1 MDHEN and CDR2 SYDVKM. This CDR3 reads CASGKPGYSGAGYTF. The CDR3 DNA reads TGTGCCAGCGGCAAACCCGGGTACTCCGGCGCGGGCTACACCTTC.

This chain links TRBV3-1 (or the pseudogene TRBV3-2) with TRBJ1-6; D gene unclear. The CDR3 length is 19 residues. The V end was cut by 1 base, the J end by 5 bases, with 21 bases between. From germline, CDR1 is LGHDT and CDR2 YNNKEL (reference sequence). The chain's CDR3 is CASSQAGSHLGSNNSPLHF. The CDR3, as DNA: TGTGCCAGCAGCCAAGCCGGGTCCCATCTTGGGTCTAATAATTCACCCCTCCACTTT.

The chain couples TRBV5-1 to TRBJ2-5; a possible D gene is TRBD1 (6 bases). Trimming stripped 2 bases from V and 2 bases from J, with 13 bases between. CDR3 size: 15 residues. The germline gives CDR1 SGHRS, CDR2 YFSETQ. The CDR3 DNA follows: TGCGCCAGCAGCTTCATGGGACACCAACAAGAGACCCAGTACTTC. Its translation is CASSFMGHQQETQYF.